This T cell receptor (beta chain) was captured by sequencing in a study of blood T cell repertoires in COVID-19. Overall study context: Sites across the United States, Italy and Spain contributed samples from acute and convalescent COVID-19. T cells, B-cell-depleted T cells, or PBMCs supplied cDNA or gDNA.

As processed by the authors: It was from reference gene primer amplification that nucleated cell counts were estimated. The table came from immunoSEQ multiplex PCR; TCRdb's copy has only in-frame clones and leaves some out. V and J calls and clone size come straight from that table; D and trimming were deduced from the DNA. Here the sample spans tens of thousands of clones, roughly four fifths being singletons. The CDR3 totals 15 residues. CDR1 is SGHRS and CDR2 is YFSETQ in the germline V gene. V gave up 3 bases and J gave up 4 bases, with 14 bases separating them. The sequencing sample was made of peripheral blood. This TCR came from a man aged 65-85 years with acute or convalescent COVID-19. This chain links TRBV5-1 with TRBJ2-1; D unresolved. DNA for the CDR3: TGCGCCAGCAGCTCGGAGCAAGCCGTGTACAATGAGCAGTTCTTC. Translating it yields CASSSEQAVYNEQFF.